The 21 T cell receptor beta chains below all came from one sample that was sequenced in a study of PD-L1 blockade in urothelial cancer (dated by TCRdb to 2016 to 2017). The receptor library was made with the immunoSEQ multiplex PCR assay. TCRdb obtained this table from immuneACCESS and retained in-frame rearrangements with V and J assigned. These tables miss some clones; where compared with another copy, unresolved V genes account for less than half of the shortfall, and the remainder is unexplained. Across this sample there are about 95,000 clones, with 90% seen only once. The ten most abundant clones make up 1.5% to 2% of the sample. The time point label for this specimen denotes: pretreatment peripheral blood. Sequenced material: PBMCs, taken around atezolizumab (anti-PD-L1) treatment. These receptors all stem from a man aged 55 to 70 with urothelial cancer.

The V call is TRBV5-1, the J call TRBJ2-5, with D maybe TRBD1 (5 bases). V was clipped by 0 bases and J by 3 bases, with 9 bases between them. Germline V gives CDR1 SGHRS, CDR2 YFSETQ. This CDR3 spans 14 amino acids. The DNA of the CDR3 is TGCGCCAGCAGCTTGGACGGCAGGGAAGAGACCCAGTACTTC. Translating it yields CASSLDGREETQYF. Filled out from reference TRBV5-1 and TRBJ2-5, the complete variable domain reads KAGVTQTPRYLIKTRGQQVTLSCSPISGHRSVSWYQQTPGQGLQFLFEYFSETQRNKGNFPGRFSGRQFSNSRSEMNVSTLELGDSALYLCASSLDGREETQYFGPGTRLLVL.

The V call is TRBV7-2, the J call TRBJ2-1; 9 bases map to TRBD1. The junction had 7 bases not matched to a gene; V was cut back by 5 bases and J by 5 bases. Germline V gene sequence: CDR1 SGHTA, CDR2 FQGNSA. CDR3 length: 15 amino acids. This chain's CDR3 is CASSPGTGLDNEQFF. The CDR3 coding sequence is TGTGCCAGCAGCCCAGGGACAGGGTTGGACAATGAGCAGTTCTTC.

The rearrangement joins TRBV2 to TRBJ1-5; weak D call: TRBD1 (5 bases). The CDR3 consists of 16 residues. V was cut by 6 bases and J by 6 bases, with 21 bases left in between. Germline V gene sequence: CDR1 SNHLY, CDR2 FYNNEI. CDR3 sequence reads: CASSFTPGLSGQPQHF. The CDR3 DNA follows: TGTGCCAGCAGCTTCACACCGGGACTCTCGGGTCAGCCCCAGCATTTT.

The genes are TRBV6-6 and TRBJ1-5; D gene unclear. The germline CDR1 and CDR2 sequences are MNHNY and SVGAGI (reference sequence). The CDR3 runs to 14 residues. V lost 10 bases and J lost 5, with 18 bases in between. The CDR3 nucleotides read TGTGCCACCGTACCGCCGGGTGGTGATCAGCCCCAGCATTTT. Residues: CATVPPGGDQPQHF.

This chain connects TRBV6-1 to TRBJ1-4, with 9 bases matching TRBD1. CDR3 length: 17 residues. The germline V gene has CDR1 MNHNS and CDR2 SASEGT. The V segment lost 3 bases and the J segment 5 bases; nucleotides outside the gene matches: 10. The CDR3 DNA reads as TGTGCCAGCAGTGAGGGGAGGGGGGGGACAGGGAATGAAAAACTGTTTTTT. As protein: CASSEGRGGTGNEKLFF.

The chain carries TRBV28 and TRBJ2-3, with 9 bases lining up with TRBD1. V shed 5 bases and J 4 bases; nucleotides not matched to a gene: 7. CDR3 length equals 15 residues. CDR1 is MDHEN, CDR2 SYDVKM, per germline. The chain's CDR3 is CASSTPGQGPDTQYF. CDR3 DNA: TGTGCCAGCAGTACCCCGGGACAGGGACCAGATACGCAGTATTTT.

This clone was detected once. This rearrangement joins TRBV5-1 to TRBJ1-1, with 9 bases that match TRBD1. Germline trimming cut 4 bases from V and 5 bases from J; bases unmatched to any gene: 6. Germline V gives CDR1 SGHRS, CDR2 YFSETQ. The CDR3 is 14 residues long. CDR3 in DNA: TGCGCCAGCAGCCGCATGACAGGGGGGACTGAAGCTTTCTTT. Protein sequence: CASSRMTGGTEAFF. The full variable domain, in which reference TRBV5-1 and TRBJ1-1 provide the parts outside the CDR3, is KAGVTQTPRYLIKTRGQQVTLSCSPISGHRSVSWYQQTPGQGLQFLFEYFSETQRNKGNFPGRFSGRQFSNSRSEMNVSTLELGDSALYLCASSRMTGGTEAFFGQGTRLTVV.

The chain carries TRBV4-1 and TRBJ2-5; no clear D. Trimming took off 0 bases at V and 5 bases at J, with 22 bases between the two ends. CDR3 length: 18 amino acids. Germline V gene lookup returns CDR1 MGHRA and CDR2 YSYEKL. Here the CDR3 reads CASSQDRGYPPAGETQYF. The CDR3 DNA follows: TGCGCCAGCAGCCAAGATCGCGGCTATCCCCCGGCCGGGGAGACCCAGTACTTC.

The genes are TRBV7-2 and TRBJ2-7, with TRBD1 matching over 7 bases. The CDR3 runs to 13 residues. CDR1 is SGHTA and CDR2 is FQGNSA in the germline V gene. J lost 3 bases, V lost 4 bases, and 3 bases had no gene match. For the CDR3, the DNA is TGTGCCAGCAGCTACCGGGACAGCTACGAGCAGTACTTC. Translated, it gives CASSYRDSYEQYF.

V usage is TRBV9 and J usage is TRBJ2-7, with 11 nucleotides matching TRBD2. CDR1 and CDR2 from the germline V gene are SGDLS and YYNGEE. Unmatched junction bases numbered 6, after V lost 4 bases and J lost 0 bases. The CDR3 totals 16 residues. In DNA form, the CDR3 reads TGTGCCAGCAGCCCGATGACTAGCGGGGTCTCCTACGAGCAGTACTTC. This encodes CASSPMTSGVSYEQYF. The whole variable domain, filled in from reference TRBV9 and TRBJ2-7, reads DSGVTQTPKHLITATGQRVTLRCSPRSGDLSVYWYQQSLDQGLQFLIQYYNGEERAKGNILERFSAQQFPDLHSELNLSSLELGDSALYFCASSPMTSGVSYEQYFGPGTRLTVT.

CDR3 DNA sequence: TGTGCCAGTAGTAGAGGATATTCTAGCACAGATACGCAGTATTTT. Translated: CASSRGYSSTDTQYF. This chain joins TRBV19 and TRBJ2-3; D is unclear. There are 15 residues in the CDR3. V was trimmed by 4 bases and J by 0 bases, leaving 11 bases between them. Germline assignment: CDR1 LNHDA and CDR2 SQIVND (reference sequence).

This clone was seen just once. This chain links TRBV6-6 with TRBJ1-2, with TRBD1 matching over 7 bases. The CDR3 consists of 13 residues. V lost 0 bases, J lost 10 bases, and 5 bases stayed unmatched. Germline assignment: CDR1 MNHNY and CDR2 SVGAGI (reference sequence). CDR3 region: CASSYSRQGDYTF. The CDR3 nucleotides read TGTGCCAGCAGTTACTCGCGTCAGGGGGACTACACCTTC.

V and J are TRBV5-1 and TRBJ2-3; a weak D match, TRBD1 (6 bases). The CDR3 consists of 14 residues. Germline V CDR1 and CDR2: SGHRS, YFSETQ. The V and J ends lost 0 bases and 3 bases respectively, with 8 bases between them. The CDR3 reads CASSLGQATDTQYF. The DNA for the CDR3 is TGCGCCAGCAGCTTGGGACAGGCTACAGATACGCAGTATTTT. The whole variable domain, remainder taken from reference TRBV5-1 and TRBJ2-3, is KAGVTQTPRYLIKTRGQQVTLSCSPISGHRSVSWYQQTPGQGLQFLFEYFSETQRNKGNFPGRFSGRQFSNSRSEMNVSTLELGDSALYLCASSLGQATDTQYFGPGTRLTVL.

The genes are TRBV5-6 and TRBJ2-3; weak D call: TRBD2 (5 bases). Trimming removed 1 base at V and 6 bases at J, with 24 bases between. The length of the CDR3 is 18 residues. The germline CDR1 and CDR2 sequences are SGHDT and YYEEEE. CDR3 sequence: CASSLSSRGLPSRDTQYF. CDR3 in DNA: TGTGCCAGCAGCTTGTCCTCTCGGGGTCTACCAAGCCGCGATACGCAGTATTTT.

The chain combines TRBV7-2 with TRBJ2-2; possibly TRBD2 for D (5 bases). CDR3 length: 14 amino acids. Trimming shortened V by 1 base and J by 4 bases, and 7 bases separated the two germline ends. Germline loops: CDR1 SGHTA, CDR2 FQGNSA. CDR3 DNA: TGTGCCAGCAGCTTAGGGGCGGGCACCGGGGAGCTGTTTTTT. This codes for CASSLGAGTGELFF.

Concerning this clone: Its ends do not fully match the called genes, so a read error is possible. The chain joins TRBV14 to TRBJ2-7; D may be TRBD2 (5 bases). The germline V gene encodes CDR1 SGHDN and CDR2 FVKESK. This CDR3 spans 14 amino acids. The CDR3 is CASSRSAGFALHDF. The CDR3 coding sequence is TGTGCCAGCAGCCGATCGGCGGGTTTCGCCCTGCACGACTTC.

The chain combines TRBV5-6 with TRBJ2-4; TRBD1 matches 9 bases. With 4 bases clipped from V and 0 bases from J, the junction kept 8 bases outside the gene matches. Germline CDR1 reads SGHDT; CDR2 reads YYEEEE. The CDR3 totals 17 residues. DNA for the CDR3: TGTGCCAGCAGCATATACACAGGGGGCGAAGCCAAAAACATTCAGTACTTC. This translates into CASSIYTGGEAKNIQYF.

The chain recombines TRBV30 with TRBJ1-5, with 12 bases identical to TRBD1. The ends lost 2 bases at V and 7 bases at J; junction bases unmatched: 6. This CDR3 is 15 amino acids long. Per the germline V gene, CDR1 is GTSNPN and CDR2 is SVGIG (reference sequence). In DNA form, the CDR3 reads TGTGCCTGGAGTCCGGGACAGGGGGCAAGACAGCCCCAGCATTTT. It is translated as CAWSPGQGARQPQHF.

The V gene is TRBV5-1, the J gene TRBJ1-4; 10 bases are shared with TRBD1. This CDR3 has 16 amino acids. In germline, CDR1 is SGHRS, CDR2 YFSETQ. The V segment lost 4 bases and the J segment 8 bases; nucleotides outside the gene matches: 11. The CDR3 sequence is CASSHNAGTGAEKLFF. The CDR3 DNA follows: TGCGCCAGCAGCCATAACGCCGGGACAGGGGCCGAAAAACTGTTTTTT.

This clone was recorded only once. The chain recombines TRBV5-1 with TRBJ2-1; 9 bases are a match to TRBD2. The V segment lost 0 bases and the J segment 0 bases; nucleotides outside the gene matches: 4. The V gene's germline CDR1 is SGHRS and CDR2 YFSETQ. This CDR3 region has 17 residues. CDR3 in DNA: TGCGCCAGCAGCTTGGTGGCGGGGGGGAGCTCCTACAATGAGCAGTTCTTC. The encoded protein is CASSLVAGGSSYNEQFF. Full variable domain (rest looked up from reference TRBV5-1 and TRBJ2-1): KAGVTQTPRYLIKTRGQQVTLSCSPISGHRSVSWYQQTPGQGLQFLFEYFSETQRNKGNFPGRFSGRQFSNSRSEMNVSTLELGDSALYLCASSLVAGGSSYNEQFFGPGTRLTVL.

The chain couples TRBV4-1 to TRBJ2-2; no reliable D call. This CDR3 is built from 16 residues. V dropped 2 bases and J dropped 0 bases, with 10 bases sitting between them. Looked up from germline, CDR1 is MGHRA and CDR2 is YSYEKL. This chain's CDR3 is CASSQSPLANTGELFF. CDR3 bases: TGCGCCAGCAGCCAAAGCCCCCTAGCGAACACCGGGGAGCTGTTTTTT.